This T cell receptor (beta chain) was observed in a study of T cell responses to AZD1222 COVID-19 vaccine. V lost 1 base to trimming and J lost 3 bases, with 11 bases between them. Germline CDR1 reads SGHNT; CDR2 reads YYREEE (reference sequence). CDR3 length: 14 residues. Here immunoSEQ multiplex PCR was the method, and the copy in TCRdb shows in-frame clones only, minus some. The sample lists 150,000 to 200,000 clones, 85% to 95% occurring once. The chain has TRBV5-4 and TRBJ2-7; D may correspond to TRBD1 or TRBD2 (5 bases each). The source material was peripheral blood, sampled on day 0 of AZD1222 vaccination. This clonotype was sampled from an adult in good health. In DNA form, the CDR3 reads TGTGCCAGCAGCTTGCCGGGACGGTTCTACGAGCAGTACTTC. Its translation is CASSLPGRFYEQYF.